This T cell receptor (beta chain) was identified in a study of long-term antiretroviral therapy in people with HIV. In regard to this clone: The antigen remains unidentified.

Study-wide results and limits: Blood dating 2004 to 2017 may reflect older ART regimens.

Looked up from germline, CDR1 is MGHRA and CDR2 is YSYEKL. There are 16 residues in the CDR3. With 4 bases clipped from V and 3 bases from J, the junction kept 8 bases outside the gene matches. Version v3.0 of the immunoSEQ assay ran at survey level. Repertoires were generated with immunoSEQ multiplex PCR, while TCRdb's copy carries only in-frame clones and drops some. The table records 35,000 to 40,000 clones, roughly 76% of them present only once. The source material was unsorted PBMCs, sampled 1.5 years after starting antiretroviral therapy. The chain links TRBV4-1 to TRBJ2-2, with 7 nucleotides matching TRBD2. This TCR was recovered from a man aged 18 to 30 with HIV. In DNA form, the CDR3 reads TGCGCCAGCAGCCGTGGGGGTAGCGGGTACACCGGGGAGCTGTTTTTT. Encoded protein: CASSRGGSGYTGELFF.